The 24 T cell receptor beta chains listed next were all sequenced from one sample in a study of blood T cell repertoires in COVID-19. Here immunoSEQ multiplex PCR was the method, and the copy in TCRdb shows in-frame clones only, minus some. The table includes about 310,000 clones, 75% to 90% detected once. The sequencing sample was made of PBMCs or T cells enriched from blood (not recorded which). The source of these receptors is a man aged 60 to 75 who had recovered from COVID-19.

The chain is built from TRBV11-2 and TRBJ1-2; D may be TRBD1 (5 bases). The CDR3 consists of 17 residues. Germline values: CDR1 SGHAT, CDR2 FQNNGV. The germline V and J ends were trimmed by 4 bases and 4 bases, with 22 bases remaining between them. This chain's CDR3 is CASSSTPGGFPPYGYTF. The CDR3 DNA is TGTGCCAGCAGCTCCACCCCCGGGGGATTCCCTCCCTATGGCTACACCTTC.

V gene TRBV6-4 combines with J gene TRBJ2-3; tentative D call: TRBD2 (5 bases). CDR1 MRHNA and CDR2 SNTAGT come from the germline V gene. The V and J ends lost 0 bases and 4 bases respectively, with 8 bases between them. This CDR3 region has 14 residues. Here the CDR3 reads CASSDSGSADTQYF. Written as DNA, the CDR3 is TGTGCCAGCAGTGACTCGGGGAGCGCAGATACGCAGTATTTT.

The J gene is TRBJ1-6, the V gene TRBV19, with unresolved D. There are 14 residues in the CDR3. Per germline, CDR1 LNHDA and CDR2 SQIVND (reference sequence). V was shortened by 4 bases and J by 4 bases, with 8 bases between the two germline ends. This chain's CDR3 is CASSSTPYNSPLHF. Here the CDR3 DNA reads TGTGCCAGTAGTAGCACACCGTATAATTCACCCCTCCACTTT.

The chain combines TRBV9 with TRBJ2-3; TRBD2 agrees at 12 bases. J lost 4 bases, V lost 4 bases, and 7 bases had no gene match. Germline V lookup: CDR1 SGDLS, CDR2 YYNGEE. The CDR3 sequence is 16 residues long. The CDR3 loop reads CASSPRLAGAPDTQYF. The CDR3 DNA sequence: TGTGCCAGCAGCCCTAGACTAGCGGGAGCCCCAGATACGCAGTATTTT.

This chain uses TRBV4-1 with TRBJ2-3, with 10 positions matching TRBD2. This CDR3 is 18 amino acids long. Germline V gives CDR1 MGHRA, CDR2 YSYEKL. V lost 0 bases to trimming and J lost 6 bases; unmatched junction nucleotides: 12. The CDR3: CASSQDQLSGRALDTQYF. CDR3 nucleotides: TGCGCCAGCAGCCAAGATCAGTTGAGCGGGAGGGCTCTGGATACGCAGTATTTT.

This chain links TRBV28 with TRBJ1-1; no clear D. The germline gives CDR1 MDHEN, CDR2 SYDVKM. CDR3 length: 13 amino acids. Deletions cut 1 base from V and 6 bases from J, with 9 bases between. The CDR3 is CASSLYRVAEAFF. CDR3 nucleotide sequence: TGTGCCAGCAGTTTATATCGGGTGGCTGAAGCTTTCTTT.

This clone was observed a single time. The chain couples TRBV29-1 to TRBJ2-1; weak D call: TRBD2 (6 bases). Per germline, CDR1 SQVTM and CDR2 ANQGSEA. This CDR3 is 12 amino acids long. The V end was cut by 4 bases, the J end by 6 bases, with 10 bases between. DNA of the CDR3: TGCAGCGTTGTTGGACTAATCAATGAGCAGTTCTTC. Amino acids: CSVVGLINEQFF.

V and J are TRBV7-6 and TRBJ2-5; weak D call: TRBD2 (6 bases). Trimming removed 5 bases at V and 1 base at J, with 14 bases between. Germline V gene lookup returns CDR1 SGHVS and CDR2 FNYEAQ. CDR3 size: 15 residues. CDR3 sequence (DNA): TGTGCCAGCAGCCAGGCTCGGGACTCCCAAGAGACCCAGTACTTC. Its translation: CASSQARDSQETQYF.

The chain has TRBV5-1 and TRBJ1-6, with 9 nucleotides matching TRBD1. Germline trimming cut 0 bases from V and 8 bases from J; bases unmatched to any gene: 9. The CDR3 has 17 residues. Looked up from germline, CDR1 is SGHRS and CDR2 is YFSETQ. The CDR3 is CASSLAASGQGHSPLHF. The CDR3 DNA follows: TGCGCCAGCAGCTTGGCGGCCTCGGGACAGGGTCATTCACCCCTCCACTTT.

The rearrangement links TRBV5-1 to TRBJ2-3, with D uncertain. The CDR3 runs to 11 residues. The V gene lost 5 bases and the J gene lost 3 bases, with 4 bases spanning the gap. CDR1 is SGHRS and CDR2 is YFSETQ in the germline V gene. The CDR3 nucleotides are TGCGCCAGCAGGGAGACAGATACGCAGTATTTT. As protein: CASRETDTQYF. Drawing the rest from reference TRBV5-1 and TRBJ2-3, the complete variable domain is KAGVTQTPRYLIKTRGQQVTLSCSPISGHRSVSWYQQTPGQGLQFLFEYFSETQRNKGNFPGRFSGRQFSNSRSEMNVSTLELGDSALYLCASRETDTQYFGPGTRLTVL.

This chain joins TRBV6-2 or TRBV6-3 and TRBJ2-1; TRBD2 aligns across 9 bases. The CDR3 consists of 17 residues. CDR1 and CDR2 from the germline V gene are MNHEY and SVGEGT. J was trimmed by 1 base and V by 7 bases; bases with no gene match: 11. CDR3 nucleotide sequence: TGTGCCAGCACCCCCCAGACTAGCGGAGTGTCCTACAATGAGCAGTTCTTC. This encodes CASTPQTSGVSYNEQFF.

The V and J genes are TRBV30 and TRBJ1-4, with 8 bases that match TRBD1. The CDR3 runs 15 residues. CDR1 is GTSNPN and CDR2 is SVGIG in the germline V gene (reference sequence). The V segment lost 1 base and the J segment 7 bases; nucleotides outside the gene matches: 8. The CDR3 DNA reads TGTGCCTGGAGTGACCAGGGGGCGCGAGGTGAAAAACTGTTTTTT. Amino acid sequence: CAWSDQGARGEKLFF.

The chain recombines TRBV9 with TRBJ2-1; 12 bases match TRBD1. The CDR3 runs 17 residues. Germline V gene data show CDR1 as SGDLS and CDR2 as YYNGEE. The ends lost 1 base at V and 6 bases at J; junction bases unmatched: 8. The CDR3 reads CASSVTSGTGGPNEQFF. The DNA of the CDR3 is TGTGCCAGCAGCGTAACTTCAGGGACAGGGGGCCCCAATGAGCAGTTCTTC. Based on the CDR3 plus reference TRBV9 and TRBJ2-1, the full variable domain is DSGVTQTPKHLITATGQRVTLRCSPRSGDLSVYWYQQSLDQGLQFLIQYYNGEERAKGNILERFSAQQFPDLHSELNLSSLELGDSALYFCASSVTSGTGGPNEQFFGPGTRLTVL.

The chain links TRBV18 to TRBJ2-2, with TRBD1 as a possible D gene (5 bases). CDR3 length equals 16 residues. The V end was cut by 3 bases, the J end by 1 base, with 12 bases between. Germline values: CDR1 KGHSH, CDR2 LQKENI. The CDR3 DNA reads TGTGCCAGCTCACCCGTAGGGGCCCTGAACACCGGGGAGCTGTTTTTT. Translated: CASSPVGALNTGELFF.

The V gene is TRBV10-2, the J gene TRBJ2-1; 12 nucleotides line up with TRBD2. The CDR3 is made up of 15 amino acids. V shed 4 bases, J shed 7 bases, and the junction held 5 bases outside the gene matches. Germline CDR1 is WSHSY and CDR2 is SAAADI. The CDR3 sequence is CASSVTSGRGNEQFF. The CDR3 bases are TGCGCCAGCAGTGTGACTAGCGGGAGAGGGAATGAGCAGTTCTTC.

The chain combines TRBV7-2 with TRBJ2-7, with 8 nucleotides matching TRBD2. The CDR3 length is 17 residues. The germline gives CDR1 SGHTA, CDR2 FQGNSA. V was clipped by 1 base and J by 0 bases; unmatched bases: 8. CDR3 sequence: CASSLGVGTRSSYEQYF. CDR3 DNA: TGTGCCAGCAGCTTAGGGGTGGGGACTAGAAGCTCCTACGAGCAGTACTTC. The whole variable domain, filled in from reference TRBV7-2 and TRBJ2-7, reads GAGVSQSPSNKVTEKGKDVELRCDPISGHTALYWYRQSLGQGLEFLIYFQGNSAPDKSGLPSDRFSAERTGGSVSTLTIQRTQQEDSAVYLCASSLGVGTRSSYEQYFGPGTRLTVT.

This clone has more than one count but fewer than ten. J is TRBJ2-1 and V is TRBV7-2; D call uncertain. The V gene's germline CDR1 is SGHTA and CDR2 FQGNSA. Trimming cost V 5 bases and J 1 base, with 12 bases left between them. CDR3 length equals 15 residues. The CDR3 here is CASSPAAVSYNEQFF. CDR3 sequence (DNA): TGTGCCAGCAGCCCTGCCGCAGTTTCCTACAATGAGCAGTTCTTC.

This chain joins TRBV2 and TRBJ1-5; D gene uncertain. Germline values: CDR1 SNHLY, CDR2 FYNNEI. Trimming cost V 6 bases and J 2 bases, with 14 bases left between them. The CDR3 consists of 15 residues. The CDR3 loop is CASRMRVRGNQPQHF. CDR3 nucleotides: TGTGCCAGCAGGATGCGCGTTCGGGGCAATCAGCCCCAGCATTTT. The full variable domain, rest sourced from reference TRBV2 and TRBJ1-5, is EPEVTQTPSHQVTQMGQEVILRCVPISNHLYFYWYRQILGQKVEFLVSFYNNEISEKSEIFDDQFSVERPDGSNFTLKIRSTKLEDSAMYFCASRMRVRGNQPQHFGDGTRLSIL.

The chain has TRBV19 and TRBJ2-1; TRBD2 matches 7 bases. The ends lost 4 bases at V and 0 bases at J; junction bases unmatched: 6. This CDR3 is 16 amino acids long. Germline V gives CDR1 LNHDA, CDR2 SQIVND (reference sequence). CDR3 nucleotide sequence: TGTGCCAGTAGTAACCAAGCGGGGAGCTCCTACAATGAGCAGTTCTTC. Translated, it gives CASSNQAGSSYNEQFF.

The V call is TRBV7-2, the J call TRBJ1-2; 10 nucleotides agree with TRBD1. The CDR3 totals 15 residues. With 5 bases clipped from V and 4 bases from J, the junction kept 7 bases outside the gene matches. Germline CDR1 is SGHTA and CDR2 is FQGNSA. CDR3 loop: CASSKQGTGVYGYTF. The CDR3 nucleotides are TGTGCCAGCAGCAAACAAGGGACAGGGGTCTATGGCTACACCTTC.

This clone came up once. The gene calls are TRBV11-2 and TRBJ2-7, with D possibly matching TRBD1 (5 bases). Germline CDR1 and CDR2: SGHAT and FQNNGV. The CDR3 length is 14 residues. V lost 4 bases, J lost 2 bases, and 12 bases lay in between. CDR3 in amino acids: CASSSHDSPYEQYF. CDR3 coding DNA: TGTGCCAGCAGCTCACACGACAGTCCCTACGAGCAGTACTTC.

This chain connects TRBV6-5 to TRBJ2-3; TRBD2 aligns across 8 bases. CDR3 length equals 14 residues. V was clipped by 6 bases and J by 6 bases; unmatched bases: 8. Germline V gene data show CDR1 as MNHEY and CDR2 as SVGAGI. CDR3 sequence (DNA): TGTGCCAGCAGCACACTAGCGGATGGGGATACGCAGTATTTT. Translation gives CASSTLADGDTQYF.

The chain is built from TRBV7-3 and TRBJ2-1; 10 bases map to TRBD2. This CDR3 is 15 amino acids long. The germline V gene encodes CDR1 SGHTA and CDR2 FQGTGA. Losses at the gene ends were 6 bases for V and 3 bases for J; bases not matched to a gene: 5. The CDR3 here is CASSTGLAFYNEQFF. For the CDR3, the DNA is TGTGCCAGCAGTACGGGACTAGCGTTCTACAATGAGCAGTTCTTC. Full variable domain (remainder filled in from reference TRBV7-3 and TRBJ2-1): GAGVSQTPSNKVTEKGKYVELRCDPISGHTALYWYRQSLGQGPEFLIYFQGTGAADDSGLPNDRFFAVRPEGSVSTLKIQRTERGDSAVYLCASSTGLAFYNEQFFGPGTRLTVL.

In its sample, this clone was seen a few times. V and J are TRBV3-1 (or the pseudogene TRBV3-2) and TRBJ1-3, with TRBD1 matching over 8 bases. The CDR3 runs 15 residues. V lost 4 bases and J lost 2; bases outside the gene matches: 4. In germline, CDR1 is LGHDT, CDR2 YNNKEL (reference sequence). The CDR3 reads CASSLSDRAGNTIYF. For the CDR3, the DNA is TGTGCCAGCAGCCTATCGGACAGGGCTGGAAACACCATATATTTT.